This passage covers 3 T cell receptor beta chains from one sample sequenced in a study of monozygotic twins with inflammatory bowel disease. TCRdb re-called the 5' RACE reads; every CDR3 protein appears as one record, without DNA. The sample holds 310,000 or so distinct CDR3 sequences. The sample taken for sequencing was blood. These receptors all come from a human donor with ulcerative colitis or Crohn's disease, or a healthy co-twin of an affected twin (not recorded which).

CDR3 sequence: CSASRQPANTGELFF. The chain links TRBV20-1 to TRBJ2-2. This CDR3 contains 15 residues. CDR1 and CDR2 (germline): DFQATT, SNEGSKA (reference sequence).

The V gene is TRBV7-9, the J gene TRBJ1-5; TCRdb names TRBD1, which stays unverified in the absence of DNA. CDR1 is SEHNR and CDR2 is FQNEAQ in the germline V gene (reference sequence). The CDR3 is 14 amino acids. CDR3 loop: CASSLEGGGQPQHF.

The chain recombines TRBV6-5 with TRBJ1-1. CDR3 length: 15 residues. Per germline, CDR1 MNHEY and CDR2 SVGAGI. CDR3 in amino acids: CASSYSSPGNTEAFF.